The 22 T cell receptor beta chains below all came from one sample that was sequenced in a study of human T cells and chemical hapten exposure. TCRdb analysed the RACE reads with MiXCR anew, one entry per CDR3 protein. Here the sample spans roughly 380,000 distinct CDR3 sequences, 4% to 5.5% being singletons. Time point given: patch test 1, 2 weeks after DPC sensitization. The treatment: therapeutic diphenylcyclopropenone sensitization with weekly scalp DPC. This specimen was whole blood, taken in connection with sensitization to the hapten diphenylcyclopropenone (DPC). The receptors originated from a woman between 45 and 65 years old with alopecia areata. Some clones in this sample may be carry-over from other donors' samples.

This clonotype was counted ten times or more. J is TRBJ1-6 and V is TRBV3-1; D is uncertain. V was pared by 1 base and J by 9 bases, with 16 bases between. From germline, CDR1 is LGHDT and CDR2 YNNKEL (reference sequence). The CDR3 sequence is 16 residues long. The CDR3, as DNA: TGTGCCAGCAGCCAAGGTGAGGAGGTCCGGAGTTCACCCCTCCACTTT. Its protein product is CASSQGEEVRSSPLHF.

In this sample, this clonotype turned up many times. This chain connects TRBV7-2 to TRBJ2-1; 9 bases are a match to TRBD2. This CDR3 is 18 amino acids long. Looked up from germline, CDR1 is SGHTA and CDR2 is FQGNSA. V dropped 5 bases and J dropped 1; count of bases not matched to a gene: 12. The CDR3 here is CASSPRSLAGVSYNEQFF. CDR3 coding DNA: TGTGCCAGCAGCCCGCGTTCCTTAGCGGGAGTATCCTACAATGAGCAGTTCTTC.

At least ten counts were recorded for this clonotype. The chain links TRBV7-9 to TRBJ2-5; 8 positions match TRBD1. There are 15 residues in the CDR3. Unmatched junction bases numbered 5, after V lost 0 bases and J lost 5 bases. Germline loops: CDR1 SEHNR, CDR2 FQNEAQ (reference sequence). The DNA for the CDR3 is TGTGCCAGCAGCTTAGCCCTGGACAGGGCGGAGACCCAGTACTTC. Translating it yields CASSLALDRAETQYF.

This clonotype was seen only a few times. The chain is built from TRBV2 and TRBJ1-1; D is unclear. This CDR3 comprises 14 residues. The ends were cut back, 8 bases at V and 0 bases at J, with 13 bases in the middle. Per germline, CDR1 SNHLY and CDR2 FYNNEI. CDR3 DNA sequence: TGTGCCAGCCTTTGGTTGAAAATGAACACTGAAGCTTTCTTT. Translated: CASLWLKMNTEAFF.

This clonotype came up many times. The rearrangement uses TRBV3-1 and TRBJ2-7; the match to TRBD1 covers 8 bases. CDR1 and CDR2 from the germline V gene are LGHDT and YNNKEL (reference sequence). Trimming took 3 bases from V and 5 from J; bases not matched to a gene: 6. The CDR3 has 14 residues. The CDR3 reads CASSQRQGSHEQYF. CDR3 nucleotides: TGTGCCAGCAGCCAGAGACAGGGGAGCCACGAGCAGTACTTC.

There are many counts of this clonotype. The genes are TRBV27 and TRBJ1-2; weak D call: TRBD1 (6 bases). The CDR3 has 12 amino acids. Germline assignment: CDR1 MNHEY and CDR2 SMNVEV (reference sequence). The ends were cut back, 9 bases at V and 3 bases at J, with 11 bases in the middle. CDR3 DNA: TGTGCCAGACTGCAGGGGCACTATGGCTACACCTTC. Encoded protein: CARLQGHYGYTF.

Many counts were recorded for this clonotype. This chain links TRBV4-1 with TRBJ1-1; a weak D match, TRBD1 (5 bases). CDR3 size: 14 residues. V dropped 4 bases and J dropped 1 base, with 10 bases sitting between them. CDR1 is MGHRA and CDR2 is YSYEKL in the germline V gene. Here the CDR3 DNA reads TGCGCCAGCAGCCGCCCGAGGGGGAACACTGAAGCTTTCTTT. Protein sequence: CASSRPRGNTEAFF.

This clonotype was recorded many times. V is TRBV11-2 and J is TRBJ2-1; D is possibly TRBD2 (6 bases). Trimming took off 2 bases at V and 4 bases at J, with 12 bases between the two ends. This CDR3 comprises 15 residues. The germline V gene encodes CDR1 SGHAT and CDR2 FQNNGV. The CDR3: CASSLMTGAYNEQFF. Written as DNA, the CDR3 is TGTGCCAGCAGCTTAATGACGGGAGCATACAATGAGCAGTTCTTC.

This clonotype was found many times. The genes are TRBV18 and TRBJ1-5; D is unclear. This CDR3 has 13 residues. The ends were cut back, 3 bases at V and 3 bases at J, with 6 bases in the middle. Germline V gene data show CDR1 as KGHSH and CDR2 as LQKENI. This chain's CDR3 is CASSPTDNQPQHF. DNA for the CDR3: TGTGCCAGCTCACCGACGGACAATCAGCCCCAGCATTTT.

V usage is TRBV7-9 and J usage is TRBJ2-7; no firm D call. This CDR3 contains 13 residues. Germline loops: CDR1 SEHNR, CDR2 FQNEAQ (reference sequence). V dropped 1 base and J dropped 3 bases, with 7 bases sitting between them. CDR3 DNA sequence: TGTGCCAGCAGCTTAGACGTATTCTACGAGCAGTACTTC. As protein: CASSLDVFYEQYF.

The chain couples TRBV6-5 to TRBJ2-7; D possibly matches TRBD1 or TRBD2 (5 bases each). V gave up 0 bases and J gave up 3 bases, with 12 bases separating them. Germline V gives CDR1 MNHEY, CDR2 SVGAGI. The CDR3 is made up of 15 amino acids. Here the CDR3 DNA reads TGTGCCAGCAGTTACTCGTCAGGGAGCGGCTACGAGCAGTACTTC. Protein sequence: CASSYSSGSGYEQYF.

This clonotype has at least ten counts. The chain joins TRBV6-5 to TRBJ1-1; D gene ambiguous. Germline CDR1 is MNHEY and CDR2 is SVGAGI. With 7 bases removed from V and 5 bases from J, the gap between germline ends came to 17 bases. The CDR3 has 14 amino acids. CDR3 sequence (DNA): TGTGCCAGCAACTCTGGGTTTCTGGGAACTGAAGCTTTCTTT. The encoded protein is CASNSGFLGTEAFF.

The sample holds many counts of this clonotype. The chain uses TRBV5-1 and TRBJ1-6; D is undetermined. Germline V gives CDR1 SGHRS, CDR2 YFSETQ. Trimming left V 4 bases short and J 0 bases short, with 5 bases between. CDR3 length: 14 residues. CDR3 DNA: TGCGCCAGCAGCCGGGACTCCTATAATTCACCCCTCCACTTT. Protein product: CASSRDSYNSPLHF.

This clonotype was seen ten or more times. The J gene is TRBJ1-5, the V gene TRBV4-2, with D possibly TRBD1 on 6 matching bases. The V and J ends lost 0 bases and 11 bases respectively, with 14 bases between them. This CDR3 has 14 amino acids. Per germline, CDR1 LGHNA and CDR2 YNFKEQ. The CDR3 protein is CASSQEGSDSTQHF. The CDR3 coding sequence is TGTGCCAGCAGCCAAGAAGGGTCGGACAGCACCCAGCATTTT.

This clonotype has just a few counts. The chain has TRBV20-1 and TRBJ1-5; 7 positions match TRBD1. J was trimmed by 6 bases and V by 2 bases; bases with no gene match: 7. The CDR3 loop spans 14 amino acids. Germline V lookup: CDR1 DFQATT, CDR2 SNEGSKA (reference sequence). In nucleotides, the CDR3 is TGCAGTGCTAGAAGACAGGGTGGATTTCAGCCCCAGCATTTT. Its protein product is CSARRQGGFQPQHF.

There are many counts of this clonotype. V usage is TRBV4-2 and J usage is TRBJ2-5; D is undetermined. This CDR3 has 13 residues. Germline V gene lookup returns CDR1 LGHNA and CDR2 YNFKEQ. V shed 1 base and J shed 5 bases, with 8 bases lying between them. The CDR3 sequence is CASSQVGYETQYF. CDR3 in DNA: TGTGCCAGCAGCCAAGTAGGCTACGAGACCCAGTACTTC.

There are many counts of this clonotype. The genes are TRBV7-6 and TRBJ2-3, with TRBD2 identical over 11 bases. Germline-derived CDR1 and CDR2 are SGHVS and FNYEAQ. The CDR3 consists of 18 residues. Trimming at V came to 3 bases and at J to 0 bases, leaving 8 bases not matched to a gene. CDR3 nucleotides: TGTGCCAGCAGCTTGTGGCTAGCGGGGGGTACTAGCACAGATACGCAGTATTTT. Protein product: CASSLWLAGGTSTDTQYF.

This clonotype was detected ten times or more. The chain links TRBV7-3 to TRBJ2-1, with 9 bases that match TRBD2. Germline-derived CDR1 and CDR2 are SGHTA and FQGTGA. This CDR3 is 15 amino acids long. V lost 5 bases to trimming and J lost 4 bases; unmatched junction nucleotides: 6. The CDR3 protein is CASSQLAGSYNEQFF. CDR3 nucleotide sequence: TGTGCCAGCAGCCAACTAGCGGGTTCTTACAATGAGCAGTTCTTC.

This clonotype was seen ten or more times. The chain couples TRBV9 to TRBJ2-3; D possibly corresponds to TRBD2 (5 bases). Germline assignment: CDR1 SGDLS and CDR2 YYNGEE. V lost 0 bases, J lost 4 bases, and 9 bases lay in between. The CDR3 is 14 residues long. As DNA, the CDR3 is TGTGCCAGCAGCGTAGGGGGAGACGCAGATACGCAGTATTTT. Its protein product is CASSVGGDADTQYF.

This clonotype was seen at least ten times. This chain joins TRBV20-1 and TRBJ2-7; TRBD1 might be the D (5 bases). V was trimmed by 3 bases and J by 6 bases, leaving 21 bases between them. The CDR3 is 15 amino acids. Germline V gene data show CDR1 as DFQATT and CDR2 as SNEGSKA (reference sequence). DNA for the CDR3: TGCAGTGCTAGTGTCGTGGGGCGCGTCACCACCGAGCAGTACTTC. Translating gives CSASVVGRVTTEQYF.

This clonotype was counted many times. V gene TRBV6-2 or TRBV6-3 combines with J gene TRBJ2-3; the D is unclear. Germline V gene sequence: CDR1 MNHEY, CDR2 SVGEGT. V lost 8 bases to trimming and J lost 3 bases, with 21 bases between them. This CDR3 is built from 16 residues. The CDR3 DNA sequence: TGTGCCAGCCGAGGCGCCCTACCCCCCCCTACAGATACGCAGTATTTT. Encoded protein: CASRGALPPPTDTQYF.

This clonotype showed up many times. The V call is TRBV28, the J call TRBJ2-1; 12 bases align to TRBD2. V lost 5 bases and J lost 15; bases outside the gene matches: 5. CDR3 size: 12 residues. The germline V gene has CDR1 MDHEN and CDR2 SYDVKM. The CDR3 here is CASSSTSGGLFF. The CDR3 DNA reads TGTGCCAGCAGTAGTACTAGCGGGGGGTTGTTCTTC.